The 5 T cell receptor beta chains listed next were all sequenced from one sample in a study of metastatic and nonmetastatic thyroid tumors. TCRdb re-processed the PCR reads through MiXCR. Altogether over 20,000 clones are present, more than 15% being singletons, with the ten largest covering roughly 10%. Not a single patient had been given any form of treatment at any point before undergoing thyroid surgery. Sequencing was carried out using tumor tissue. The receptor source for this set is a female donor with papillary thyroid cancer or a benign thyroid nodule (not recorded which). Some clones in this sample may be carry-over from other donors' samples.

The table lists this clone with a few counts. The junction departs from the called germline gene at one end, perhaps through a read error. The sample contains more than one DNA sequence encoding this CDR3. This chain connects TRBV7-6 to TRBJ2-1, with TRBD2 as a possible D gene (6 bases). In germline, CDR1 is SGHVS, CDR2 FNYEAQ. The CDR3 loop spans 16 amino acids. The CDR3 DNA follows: TGTGCTAGCAGCACCTCGGCGGGGAGCTCCTACAATGAGCAGTTCTTC. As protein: CASSTSAGSSYNEQFF.

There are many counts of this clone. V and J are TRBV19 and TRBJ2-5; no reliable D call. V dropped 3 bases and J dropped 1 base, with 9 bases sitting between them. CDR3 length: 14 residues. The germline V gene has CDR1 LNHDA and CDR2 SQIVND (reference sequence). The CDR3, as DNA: TGTGCCAGTAGTATCTTAGGGCCCCAAGAGACCCAGTACTTC. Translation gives CASSILGPQETQYF.

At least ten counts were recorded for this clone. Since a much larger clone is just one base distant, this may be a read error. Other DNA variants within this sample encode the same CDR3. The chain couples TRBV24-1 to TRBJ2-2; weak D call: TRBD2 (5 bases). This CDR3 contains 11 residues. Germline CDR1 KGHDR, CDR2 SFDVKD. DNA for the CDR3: TGTGCCACCAGTAGGACCGGGGAGCTGTTCTTT. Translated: CATSRTGELFF.

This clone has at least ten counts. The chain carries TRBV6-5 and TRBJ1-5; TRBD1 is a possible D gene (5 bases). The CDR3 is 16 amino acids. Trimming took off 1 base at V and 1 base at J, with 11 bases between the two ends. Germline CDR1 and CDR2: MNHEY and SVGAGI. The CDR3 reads CASSYLAGLSNQPQHF. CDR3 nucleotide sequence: TGTGCCAGCAGTTACTTGGCGGGACTGAGCAATCAGCCCCAGCATTTT.

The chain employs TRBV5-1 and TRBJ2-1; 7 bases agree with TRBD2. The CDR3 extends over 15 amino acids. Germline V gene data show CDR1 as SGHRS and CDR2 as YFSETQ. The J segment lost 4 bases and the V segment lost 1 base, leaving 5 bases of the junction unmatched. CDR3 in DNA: TGCGCCAGCAGCTTGCAGGGAGGGGTATACAATGAGCAGTTCTTC. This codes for CASSLQGGVYNEQFF.